One sample yielded the 18 T cell receptor beta chains listed below, sequenced in a study of T cell clones after liver transplantation. Using immunoSEQ multiplex PCR, the repertoire was profiled, and TCRdb retains in-frame clones only, with some absent. The sample includes tens of thousands of clones, roughly 82% of them seen just once. The sample consisted of CD4+ T cells from blood, taken roughly 3.5 years after liver transplant. Source of these receptors: a human patient who received a liver transplant. Some of the T cells might come from the graft donor.

V usage is TRBV28 and J usage is TRBJ2-5; D tentatively reads TRBD1 or TRBD2 (5 bases each). Germline loops: CDR1 MDHEN, CDR2 SYDVKM. The CDR3 is 13 amino acids. Trimming took off 3 bases at V and 5 bases at J, with 10 bases between the two ends. This CDR3 is CASSLMGDETQYF. The CDR3 DNA reads as TGTGCCAGCAGTTTGATGGGGGACGAGACCCAGTACTTC.

The chain employs TRBV10-3 and TRBJ2-1, with TRBD1 identical over 10 bases. This CDR3 region has 16 residues. V shed 3 bases, J shed 2 bases, and the junction held 4 bases outside the gene matches. Looked up from germline, CDR1 is ENHRY and CDR2 is SYGVKD. The CDR3 is CAISDTGTGAYNEQFF. Written as DNA, the CDR3 is TGTGCCATCAGTGATACCGGGACAGGGGCCTACAATGAGCAGTTCTTC.

The V and J genes are TRBV19 and TRBJ2-5, with 9 bases aligning to TRBD1. With 5 bases clipped from V and 4 bases from J, the junction kept 8 bases outside the gene matches. This CDR3 comprises 15 residues. Germline loops: CDR1 LNHDA, CDR2 SQIVND (reference sequence). The CDR3 coding sequence is TGTGCCAGTAGTCCCACAGGGGGCGCGGGAGAGACCCAGTACTTC. It encodes CASSPTGGAGETQYF.

The chain couples TRBV25-1 to TRBJ2-7; TRBD1 is a possible D gene (5 bases). CDR3 size: 12 residues. Trimming removed 6 bases from V and 5 bases from J, with 11 bases in between. CDR1 is MGHDK and CDR2 is SYGVNS in the germline V gene. The CDR3 DNA reads as TGTGCCAGCAGGAGCCAGGGCCACGAGCAGTACTTC. As protein: CASRSQGHEQYF.

The chain couples TRBV10-3 to TRBJ2-7; either TRBD1 or TRBD2 may fit D (6 bases each). Germline values: CDR1 ENHRY, CDR2 SYGVKD. Trimming left V 9 bases short and J 0 bases short, with 12 bases between. There are 13 residues in the CDR3. The CDR3 loop reads CAIGGPSSYEQYF. The CDR3 coding sequence is TGTGCCATTGGGGGGCCTAGCTCCTACGAGCAGTACTTC.

This clone was picked up a small number of times. The chain uses TRBV2 and TRBJ2-2; no firm D call. In germline, CDR1 is SNHLY, CDR2 FYNNEI. The CDR3 has 10 residues. V gave up 6 bases and J gave up 6 bases, with 2 bases separating them. CDR3 loop: CASRSGELFF. DNA for the CDR3: TGTGCCAGCAGATCCGGGGAGCTGTTTTTT. The full variable domain, completed using reference TRBV2 and TRBJ2-2, is EPEVTQTPSHQVTQMGQEVILRCVPISNHLYFYWYRQILGQKVEFLVSFYNNEISEKSEIFDDQFSVERPDGSNFTLKIRSTKLEDSAMYFCASRSGELFFGEGSRLTVL.

V gene TRBV5-1 combines with J gene TRBJ1-4; perhaps TRBD1 as D (5 bases). Germline lookup yields CDR1 SGHRS and CDR2 YFSETQ. The CDR3 sequence is 15 residues long. Trimming left V 4 bases short and J 8 bases short, with 18 bases between. CDR3: CASSPAGGVEEKLFF. The DNA for the CDR3 is TGCGCCAGCAGCCCAGCGGGGGGGGTGGAGGAAAAACTGTTTTTT.

The chain is built from TRBV28 and TRBJ1-4; 7 nucleotides agree with TRBD1. The germline V gene encodes CDR1 MDHEN and CDR2 SYDVKM. The CDR3 runs to 14 residues. Trimming removed 3 bases from V and 7 bases from J; junction bases left unmatched: 5. The CDR3 protein is CASSLGNRGEKLFF. CDR3 in DNA: TGTGCCAGCAGTTTGGGTAACAGGGGTGAAAAACTGTTTTTT.

The chain joins TRBV4-1 to TRBJ2-5; possible D gene TRBD2, 6 bases. The CDR3 contains 16 residues. Germline V gives CDR1 MGHRA, CDR2 YSYEKL. The ends were cut back, 4 bases at V and 1 base at J, with 16 bases in the middle. The CDR3 coding sequence is TGCGCCAGCAGCCCAGGTTCCTTAGCGGCCCAAGAGACCCAGTACTTC. Translated, it gives CASSPGSLAAQETQYF.

V and J are TRBV28 and TRBJ2-5; D gene uncertain. The CDR3 sequence is 14 residues long. V was clipped by 2 bases and J by 7 bases, with 14 bases between them. CDR1 MDHEN and CDR2 SYDVKM come from the germline V gene. The CDR3 coding sequence is TGTGCCAGCAGTTTAGTTGGGTCCCTGCGGACCCAGTACTTC. It specifies CASSLVGSLRTQYF. Together with reference TRBV28 and TRBJ2-5, the CDR3 gives the full variable domain: DVKVTQSSRYLVKRTGEKVFLECVQDMDHENMFWYRQDPGLGLRLIYFSYDVKMKEKGDIPEGYSVSREKKERFSLILESASTNQTSMYLCASSLVGSLRTQYFGPGTRLLVL.

The V gene is TRBV5-4, the J gene TRBJ2-3; 8 positions agree with TRBD1. Germline V gene sequence: CDR1 SGHNT, CDR2 YYREEE (reference sequence). The junction had 6 bases not matched to a gene; V was cut back by 0 bases and J by 3 bases. The CDR3 has 16 amino acids. Here the CDR3 DNA reads TGTGCCAGCAGCTTGGTCAGGGGGCAGGGAACAGATACGCAGTATTTT. Amino acids: CASSLVRGQGTDTQYF.

The chain's CDR3 is CASSPELGQGGGEQYF. The CDR3 coding sequence is TGTGCCAGCTCACCCGAGTTGGGACAGGGAGGAGGGGAGCAGTACTTC. V is TRBV18 and J is TRBJ2-7, with 9 bases matching TRBD1. Germline CDR1 and CDR2: KGHSH and LQKENI. V was clipped by 3 bases and J by 7 bases; unmatched bases: 13. The CDR3 runs 16 residues.

The chain links TRBV9 to TRBJ2-7; 11 positions agree with TRBD1. This CDR3 has 16 amino acids. Germline V lookup: CDR1 SGDLS, CDR2 YYNGEE. V was clipped by 4 bases and J by 2 bases; unmatched bases: 8. The CDR3 nucleotides are TGTGCCAGCAGCCCCGGGACAGGGGGGAAGGCCTACGAGCAGTACTTC. The encoded protein is CASSPGTGGKAYEQYF. Complete variable domain (other parts from reference TRBV9 and TRBJ2-7): DSGVTQTPKHLITATGQRVTLRCSPRSGDLSVYWYQQSLDQGLQFLIQYYNGEERAKGNILERFSAQQFPDLHSELNLSSLELGDSALYFCASSPGTGGKAYEQYFGPGTRLTVT.

J is TRBJ2-7 and V is TRBV27; TRBD2 agrees at 10 bases. The V gene's germline CDR1 is MNHEY and CDR2 SMNVEV (reference sequence). This CDR3 spans 12 amino acids. J gave up 1 base and V 10 bases, and 1 base lay outside the gene matches. CDR3 sequence reads: CATSGSSYEQYF. In DNA, the CDR3 is TGTGCCACTAGCGGGAGTTCCTACGAGCAGTACTTC.

This clone was recorded only once. The chain is built from TRBV10-3 and TRBJ2-2; 9 bases are a match to TRBD1. V lost 4 bases to trimming and J lost 3 bases; unmatched junction nucleotides: 3. This CDR3 comprises 15 residues. Per germline, CDR1 ENHRY and CDR2 SYGVKD. The CDR3 region is CAISGGQGYTGELFF. The CDR3 DNA sequence: TGTGCCATCAGTGGAGGACAGGGGTACACCGGGGAGCTGTTTTTT.

J is TRBJ2-5 and V is TRBV5-6; weak D call: TRBD1 (7 bases). The germline V gene has CDR1 SGHDT and CDR2 YYEEEE. Trimming cost V 4 bases and J 8 bases, with 21 bases left between them. The CDR3 has 15 amino acids. DNA for the CDR3: TGTGCCAGCAGCCCCGGGACAGCCGCCGGGGGAACCCAGTACTTC. It codes for CASSPGTAAGGTQYF.

Only one count was recorded for this clone. The chain employs TRBV5-3 and TRBJ1-5; D ambiguous. TRBV5-3 falls under the ORF class, with uncertain function. The V end lost 9 bases, the J end lost 0 bases, and 10 bases lay between the germline ends. This CDR3 spans 13 amino acids. The CDR3 bases are TGTGCCAAAGGGAGGTATAGCAATCAGCCCCAGCATTTT. This codes for CAKGRYSNQPQHF.

The chain employs TRBV10-3 and TRBJ2-1; 9 nucleotides match TRBD2. Germline V lookup: CDR1 ENHRY, CDR2 SYGVKD. This CDR3 spans 19 amino acids. J gave up 0 bases and V 4 bases, and 13 bases lay outside the gene matches. CDR3 sequence reads: CAISGASGDVLSSYNEQFF. The CDR3 DNA is TGTGCCATCAGTGGGGCTAGCGGGGACGTACTGAGCTCCTACAATGAGCAGTTCTTC.